There are a few counts of the clone carrying this T cell receptor (beta chain). No antigen is known for it. The data were obtained in a study of cytomegalovirus exposure and HLA in healthy donors. Both 60 Vbeta primers and 13 Jbeta primers went into the PCR. Libraries were prepared by immunoSEQ multiplex PCR; TCRdb keeps only in-frame clonotypes and omits some of them. Here the sample spans roughly 150,000 clones, around four fifths being singletons. The study's findings and limits: Several of the most significant clusters appeared linked to common viral pathogens, based on a later analysis.

CDR3 length equals 16 residues. Trimming stripped 0 bases from V and 3 bases from J, with 15 bases between. The V gene's germline CDR1 is KGHSH and CDR2 LQKENI. Sequencing input: PBMCs. This clonotype was obtained from a woman younger than 35 in good health and CMV-seronegative. The J gene is TRBJ2-7, the V gene TRBV18, with D perhaps matching TRBD1 (6 bases). CDR3 amino acids: CASSPPLPPDSYEQYF. CDR3 in DNA: TGTGCCAGCTCACCACCACTCCCCCCGGACAGCTACGAGCAGTACTTC.